One TCR beta chain is described in this entry. These data are taken from a study of blood T cell repertoires in COVID-19. Study details: Some COVID-19 samples were acute and others convalescent; all came from the United States, Italy and Spain. Sample material is recorded as cDNA or gDNA derived from T cells, B-cell-depleted T cells, or PBMCs.

V shed 3 bases, J shed 5 bases, and the junction held 7 bases outside the gene matches. The germline V gene has CDR1 LGHDT and CDR2 YNNKEL (reference sequence). CDR3 length: 15 amino acids. In the original analysis: Reference gene primer amplification in the assay estimated nucleated cell counts. The data were produced by immunoSEQ multiplex PCR, yet TCRdb's version contains in-frame clones alone and is incomplete. V, J and clone size derive from that table, while D and trimming were established from the DNA sequence. The sample lists about 90,000 clones; 80% to 85% were seen once. The chain combines TRBV3-1 (or the pseudogene TRBV3-2) with TRBJ1-2; the match to TRBD1 covers 9 bases. This receptor was taken from a man between 60 and 75 years old with acute or convalescent COVID-19. Sequenced sample: peripheral blood. The CDR3, as DNA: TGTGCCAGCAGCCACGCGGACAGGGGCTTTTATGGCTACACCTTC. Its translation is CASSHADRGFYGYTF.